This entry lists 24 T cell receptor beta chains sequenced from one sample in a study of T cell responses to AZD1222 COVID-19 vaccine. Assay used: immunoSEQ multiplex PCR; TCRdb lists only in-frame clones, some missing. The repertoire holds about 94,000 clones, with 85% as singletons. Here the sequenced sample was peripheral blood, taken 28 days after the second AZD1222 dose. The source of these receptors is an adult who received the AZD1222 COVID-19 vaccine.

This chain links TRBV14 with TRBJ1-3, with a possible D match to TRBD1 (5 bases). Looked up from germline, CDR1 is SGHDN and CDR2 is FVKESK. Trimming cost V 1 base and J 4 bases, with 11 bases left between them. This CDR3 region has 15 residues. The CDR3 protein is CASSQGTRVGNTIYF. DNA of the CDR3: TGTGCCAGCAGCCAAGGGACCAGGGTCGGAAACACCATATATTTT.

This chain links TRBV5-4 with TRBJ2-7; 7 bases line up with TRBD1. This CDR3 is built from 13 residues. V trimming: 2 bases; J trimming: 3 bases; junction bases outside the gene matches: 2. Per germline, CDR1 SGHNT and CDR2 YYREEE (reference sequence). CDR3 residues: CASSFDRDYEQYF. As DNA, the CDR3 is TGTGCCAGCAGCTTCGACAGGGACTACGAGCAGTACTTC.

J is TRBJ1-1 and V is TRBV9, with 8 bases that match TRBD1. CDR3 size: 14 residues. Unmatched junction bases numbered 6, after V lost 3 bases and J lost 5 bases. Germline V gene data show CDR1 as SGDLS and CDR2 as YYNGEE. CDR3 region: CASSASGGATEAFF. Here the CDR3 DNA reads TGTGCCAGCAGCGCCTCAGGGGGCGCGACTGAAGCTTTCTTT.

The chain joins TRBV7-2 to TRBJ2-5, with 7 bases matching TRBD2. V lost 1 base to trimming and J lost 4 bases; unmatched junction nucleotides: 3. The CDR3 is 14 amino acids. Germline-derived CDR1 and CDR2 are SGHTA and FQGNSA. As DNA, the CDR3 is TGTGCCAGCAGCTTAGGCGGGGGAAGAGAGACCCAGTACTTC. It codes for CASSLGGGRETQYF.

This chain's CDR3 is CSVELAGDPSGANVLTF. CDR3 sequence (DNA): TGCAGCGTTGAACTAGCGGGGGACCCCTCTGGGGCCAACGTCCTGACTTTC. This chain connects TRBV29-1 to TRBJ2-6, with TRBD2 matching 10 bases. The CDR3 is made up of 17 amino acids. The V gene end was trimmed by 2 bases and the J gene end by 0 bases; junction bases not matched to a gene: 4. Germline V gene sequence: CDR1 SQVTM, CDR2 ANQGSEA.

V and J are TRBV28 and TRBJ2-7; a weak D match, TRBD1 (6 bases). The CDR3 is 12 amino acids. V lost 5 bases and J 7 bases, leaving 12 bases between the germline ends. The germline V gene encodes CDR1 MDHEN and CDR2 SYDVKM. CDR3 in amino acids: CASSLQGPEQYF. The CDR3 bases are TGTGCCAGCAGTCTACAGGGTCCGGAGCAGTACTTC.

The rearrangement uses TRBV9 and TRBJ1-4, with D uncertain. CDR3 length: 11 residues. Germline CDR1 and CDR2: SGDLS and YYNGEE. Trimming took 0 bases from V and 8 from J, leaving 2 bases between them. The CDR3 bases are TGTGCCAGCAGCGTAGCCGAAAAACTGTTTTTT. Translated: CASSVAEKLFF.

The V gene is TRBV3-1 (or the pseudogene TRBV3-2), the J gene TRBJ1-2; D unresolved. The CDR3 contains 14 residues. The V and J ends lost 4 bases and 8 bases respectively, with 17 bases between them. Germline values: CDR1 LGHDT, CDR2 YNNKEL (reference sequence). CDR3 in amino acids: CASSPLTGPAGYTF. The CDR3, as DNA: TGTGCCAGCAGCCCTCTCACCGGGCCGGCGGGCTACACCTTC.

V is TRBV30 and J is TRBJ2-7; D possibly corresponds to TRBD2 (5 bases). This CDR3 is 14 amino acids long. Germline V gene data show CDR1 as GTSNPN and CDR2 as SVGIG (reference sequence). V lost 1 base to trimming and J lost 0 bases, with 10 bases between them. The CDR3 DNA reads TGTGCCTGGAGTGGGACTCAAAGCTCCTACGAGCAGTACTTC. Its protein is CAWSGTQSSYEQYF.

CDR3 protein: CATGGGLGNEQFF. The CDR3 DNA sequence: TGTGCCACCGGGGGGGGGCTTGGGAATGAGCAGTTCTTC. This sequence joins TRBV15 and TRBJ2-1, with D perhaps TRBD2 (7 bases). Looked up from germline, CDR1 is LNHNV and CDR2 is YYDKDF (reference sequence). The CDR3 totals 13 residues. Trimming took off 8 bases at V and 7 bases at J, with 15 bases between the two ends.

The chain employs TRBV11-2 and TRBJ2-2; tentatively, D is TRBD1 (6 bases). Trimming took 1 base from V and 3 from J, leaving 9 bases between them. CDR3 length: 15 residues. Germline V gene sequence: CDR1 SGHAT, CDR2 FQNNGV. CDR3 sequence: CASSLGRGDTGELFF. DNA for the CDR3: TGTGCCAGCAGCTTAGGCAGGGGAGACACCGGGGAGCTGTTTTTT.

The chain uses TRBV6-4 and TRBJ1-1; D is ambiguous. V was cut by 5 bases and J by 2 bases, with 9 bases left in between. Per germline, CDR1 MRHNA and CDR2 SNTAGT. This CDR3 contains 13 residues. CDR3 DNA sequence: TGTGCCAGCAGTTGGGCCCTAAACACTGAAGCTTTCTTT. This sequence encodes CASSWALNTEAFF.

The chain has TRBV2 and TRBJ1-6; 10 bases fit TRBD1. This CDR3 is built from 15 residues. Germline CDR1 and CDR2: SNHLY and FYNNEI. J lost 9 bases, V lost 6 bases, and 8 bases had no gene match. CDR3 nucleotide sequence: TGTGCCAGCAGAGTGGACAGGGGGATTGGTTCACCCCTCCACTTT. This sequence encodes CASRVDRGIGSPLHF.

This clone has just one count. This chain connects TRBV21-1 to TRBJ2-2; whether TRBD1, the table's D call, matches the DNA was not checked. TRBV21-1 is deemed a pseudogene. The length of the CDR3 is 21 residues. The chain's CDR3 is CASSPPHTTGRTGGDTGELFF. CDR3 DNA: TGTGCCAGCAGCCCCCCACACACTACGGGACGGACAGGGGGGGACACCGGGGAGCTGTTTTTT.

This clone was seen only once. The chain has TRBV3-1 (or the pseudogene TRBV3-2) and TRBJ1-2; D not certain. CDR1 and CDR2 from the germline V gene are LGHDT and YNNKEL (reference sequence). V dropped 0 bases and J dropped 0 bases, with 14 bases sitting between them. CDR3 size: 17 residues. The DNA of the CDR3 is TGTGCCAGCAGCCAAGACTCCCTCCCGGGGACTAACTATGGCTACACCTTC. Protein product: CASSQDSLPGTNYGYTF.

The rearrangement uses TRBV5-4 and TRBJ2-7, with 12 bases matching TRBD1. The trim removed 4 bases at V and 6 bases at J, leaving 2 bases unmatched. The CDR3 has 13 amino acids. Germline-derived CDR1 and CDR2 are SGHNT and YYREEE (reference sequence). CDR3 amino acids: CASSRDRGREQYF. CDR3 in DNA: TGTGCCAGCAGCCGGGACAGGGGGCGCGAGCAGTACTTC.

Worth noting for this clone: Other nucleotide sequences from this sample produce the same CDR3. The DNA of the CDR3 is TGTGCCAGCCGGAATTCTGGAAACACCATATATTTT. Translating gives CASRNSGNTIYF. V gene TRBV2 combines with J gene TRBJ1-3; no definite D call. In germline, CDR1 is SNHLY, CDR2 FYNNEI. Trimming took off 8 bases at V and 1 base at J, with 6 bases between the two ends. The CDR3 spans 12 residues.

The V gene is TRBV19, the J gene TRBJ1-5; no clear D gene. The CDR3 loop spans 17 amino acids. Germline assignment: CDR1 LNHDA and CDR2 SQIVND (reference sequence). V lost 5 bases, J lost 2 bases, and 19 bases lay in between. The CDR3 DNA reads TGTGCCAGTAGTCTAGGATTTCCAATCAGAGGCAATCAGCCCCAGCATTTT. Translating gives CASSLGFPIRGNQPQHF.

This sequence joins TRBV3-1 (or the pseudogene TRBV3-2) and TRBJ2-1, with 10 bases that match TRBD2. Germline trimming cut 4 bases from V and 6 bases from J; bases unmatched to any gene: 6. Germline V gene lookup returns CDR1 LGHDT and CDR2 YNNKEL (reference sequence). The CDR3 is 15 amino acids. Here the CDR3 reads CASSPSGLAVNEQFF. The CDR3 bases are TGTGCCAGCAGCCCCTCAGGACTAGCGGTCAATGAGCAGTTCTTC.

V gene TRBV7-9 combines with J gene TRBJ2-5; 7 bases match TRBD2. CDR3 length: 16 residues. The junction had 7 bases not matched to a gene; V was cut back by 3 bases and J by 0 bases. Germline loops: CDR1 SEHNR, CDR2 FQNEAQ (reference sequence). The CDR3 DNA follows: TGTGCCAGCAGCTTTCCCTTAAGCGGGGACCAAGAGACCCAGTACTTC. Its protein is CASSFPLSGDQETQYF.

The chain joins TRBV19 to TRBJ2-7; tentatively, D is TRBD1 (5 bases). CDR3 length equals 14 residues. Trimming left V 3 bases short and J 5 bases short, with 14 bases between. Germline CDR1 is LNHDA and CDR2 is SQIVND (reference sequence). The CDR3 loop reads CASSMAQGGNEQYF. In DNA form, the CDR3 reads TGTGCCAGTAGTATGGCTCAGGGTGGAAACGAGCAGTACTTC. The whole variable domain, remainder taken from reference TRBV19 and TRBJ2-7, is DGGITQSPKYLFRKEGQNVTLSCEQNLNHDAMYWYRQDPGQGLRLIYYSQIVNDFQKGDIAEGYSVSREKKESFPLTVTSAQKNPTAFYLCASSMAQGGNEQYFGPGTRLTVT.

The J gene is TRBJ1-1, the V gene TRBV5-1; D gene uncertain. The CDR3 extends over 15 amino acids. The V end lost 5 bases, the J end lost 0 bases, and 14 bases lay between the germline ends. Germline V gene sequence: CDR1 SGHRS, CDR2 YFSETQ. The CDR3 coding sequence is TGCGCCAGCAGTCTCGAAGGGTTCATGAACACTGAAGCTTTCTTT. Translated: CASSLEGFMNTEAFF.

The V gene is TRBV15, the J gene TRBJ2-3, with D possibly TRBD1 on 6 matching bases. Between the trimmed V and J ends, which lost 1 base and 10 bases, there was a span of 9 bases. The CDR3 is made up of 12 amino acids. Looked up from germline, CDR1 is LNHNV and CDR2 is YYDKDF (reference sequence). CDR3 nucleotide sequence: TGTGCCACCAGCAGAGGAGGGGGAGCGCAGTATTTT. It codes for CATSRGGGAQYF.

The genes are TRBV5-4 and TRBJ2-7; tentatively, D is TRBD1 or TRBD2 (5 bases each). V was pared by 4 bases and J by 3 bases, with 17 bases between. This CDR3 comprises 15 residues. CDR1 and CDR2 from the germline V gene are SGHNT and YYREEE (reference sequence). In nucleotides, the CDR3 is TGTGCCAGCAGCATTCGGGGCCTCATTCGCTACGAGCAGTACTTC. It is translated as CASSIRGLIRYEQYF.